A single sample gave rise to the 22 T cell receptor beta chains below, sequenced in a study of T cell responses to AZD1222 COVID-19 vaccine (dated by TCRdb to 2020 to 2022). This specimen's time point label, interpreted: baseline before first vaccination. The library was prepared using the immunoSEQ multiplex PCR assay. TCRdb took this table from immuneACCESS and kept in-frame rearrangements with V and J called. Such tables lack part of the clones; where checked against another copy, unresolved V genes explain under half of the gap, and the rest is unexplained. The sample table lists about 140,000 clones, roughly 92% of them with a count of one. The top ten hold about 5% of the sample. Source: peripheral blood, taken on day 0 of AZD1222 vaccination. The receptors originated from an adult in good health.

V and J are TRBV27 and TRBJ1-2; no definite D call. Germline CDR1 is MNHEY and CDR2 is SMNVEV (reference sequence). The CDR3 has 12 amino acids. Trimming pared 6 bases from V and 6 bases from J, leaving 11 bases between. The CDR3 reads CASREGRDGYTF. The CDR3 nucleotides read TGTGCCAGCAGAGAAGGACGGGATGGCTACACCTTC.

The J gene is TRBJ1-2, the V gene TRBV6-6, with a weak D call TRBD1 (6 bases). The CDR3 length is 14 residues. Germline V lookup: CDR1 MNHNY, CDR2 SVGAGI (reference sequence). The V end was cut by 7 bases, the J end by 0 bases, with 12 bases between. The CDR3 is CASTAGTTNYGYTF. As DNA, the CDR3 is TGTGCCAGCACAGCCGGGACAACTAACTATGGCTACACCTTC.

V gene TRBV7-9 combines with J gene TRBJ1-1; D is undetermined. In germline, CDR1 is SEHNR, CDR2 FQNEAQ (reference sequence). This CDR3 spans 13 amino acids. Trimming cost V 5 bases and J 2 bases, with 9 bases left between them. The CDR3 here is CASSLTDNTEAFF. The DNA for the CDR3 is TGTGCCAGCAGCCTTACAGATAACACTGAAGCTTTCTTT.

This chain uses TRBV5-1 with TRBJ1-4, with TRBD1 matching 9 bases. Germline V CDR1 and CDR2: SGHRS, YFSETQ. This CDR3 comprises 14 residues. With V trimmed by 7 bases and J by 8 bases, 9 bases remained unmatched. CDR3 amino acids: CASAEGQGNEKLFF. Here the CDR3 DNA reads TGCGCCAGCGCCGAGGGACAGGGCAACGAAAAACTGTTTTTT.

The genes are TRBV11-2 and TRBJ1-6, with 8 bases aligning to TRBD1. There are 14 residues in the CDR3. The ends lost 6 bases at V and 10 bases at J; junction bases unmatched: 8. Looked up from germline, CDR1 is SGHAT and CDR2 is FQNNGV. CDR3 nucleotides: TGTGCCAGCAGTCTGGACAGGGTGGGCTCACCCCTCCACTTT. Translated, it gives CASSLDRVGSPLHF.

CDR3 in amino acids: CASSLSVRPLSYNSPLHF. The CDR3 region has the DNA TGTGCCAGCAGCTTAAGCGTCAGGCCCCTCTCCTATAATTCACCCCTCCACTTT. J is TRBJ1-6 and V is TRBV7-8; no reliable D call. V lost 2 bases, J lost 0 bases, and 14 bases lay in between. Germline CDR1 is SGHVS and CDR2 is FQNEAQ. The CDR3 length is 18 residues.

The chain joins TRBV28 to TRBJ2-7; 8 nucleotides match TRBD1. CDR3 size: 15 residues. Germline trimming cut 4 bases from V and 3 bases from J; bases unmatched to any gene: 8. Germline V gene lookup returns CDR1 MDHEN and CDR2 SYDVKM. The CDR3 DNA reads as TGTGCCAGCAGTTCGACCCGGGACAGGTTCTACGAGCAGTACTTC. Protein sequence: CASSSTRDRFYEQYF.

The chain couples TRBV27 to TRBJ2-5; D possibly corresponds to TRBD2 (5 bases). The CDR3 covers 14 residues. Trimming pared 6 bases from V and 1 base from J, leaving 12 bases between. CDR1 and CDR2 (germline): MNHEY, SMNVEV (reference sequence). The CDR3 DNA reads TGTGCCAGCAGCCCTCAGCGGCCCCAAGAGACCCAGTACTTC. This encodes CASSPQRPQETQYF.

The genes are TRBV9 and TRBJ2-2; D remains unclear. Trimming stripped 4 bases from V and 8 bases from J, with 9 bases between. This CDR3 spans 12 amino acids. Per the germline V gene, CDR1 is SGDLS and CDR2 is YYNGEE. The CDR3 coding sequence is TGTGCCAGCAGCACCAACGGAGGGGAGCTGTTTTTT. Its translation is CASSTNGGELFF.

The V call is TRBV28, the J call TRBJ1-6; D remains ambiguous. CDR3 length: 15 residues. The V gene lost 3 bases and the J gene lost 0 bases, with 6 bases spanning the gap. Germline loops: CDR1 MDHEN, CDR2 SYDVKM. Written as DNA, the CDR3 is TGTGCCAGCAGTTTCCCAGGCTCCTATAATTCACCCCTCCACTTT. It specifies CASSFPGSYNSPLHF.

This clone was recorded only once. This sequence joins TRBV12-3 or TRBV12-4 and TRBJ2-1; no firm D call. V was clipped by 2 bases and J by 10 bases, with 9 bases between them. The CDR3 is made up of 12 amino acids. CDR3 loop: CASSLWRSEQFF. The CDR3 coding sequence is TGTGCCAGCAGTTTATGGAGATCGGAGCAGTTCTTC.

The chain recombines TRBV19 with TRBJ1-5; D call uncertain. Germline CDR1 LNHDA, CDR2 SQIVND (reference sequence). The CDR3 covers 15 residues. V lost 3 bases and J lost 4, with 13 bases in between. This CDR3 is CASSIVYGLNQPQHF. The CDR3 DNA is TGTGCCAGTAGTATTGTGTACGGGTTAAATCAGCCCCAGCATTTT.

This chain joins TRBV19 and TRBJ2-7; possibly TRBD2 for D (5 bases). The germline CDR1 and CDR2 sequences are LNHDA and SQIVND (reference sequence). V lost 6 bases and J 1 base, leaving 10 bases between the germline ends. CDR3 length equals 13 residues. CDR3 DNA: TGTGCCAGTAGAAGAGGGCCTTCCTACGAGCAGTACTTC. It translates to CASRRGPSYEQYF. The entire variable domain, with the rest obtained from reference TRBV19 and TRBJ2-7, is as follows: DGGITQSPKYLFRKEGQNVTLSCEQNLNHDAMYWYRQDPGQGLRLIYYSQIVNDFQKGDIAEGYSVSREKKESFPLTVTSAQKNPTAFYLCASRRGPSYEQYFGPGTRLTVT.

The rearrangement joins TRBV7-8 to TRBJ1-1; D gene ambiguous. V lost 8 bases, J lost 2 bases, and 12 bases lay in between. Germline CDR1 is SGHVS and CDR2 is FQNEAQ. This CDR3 is built from 13 residues. The DNA of the CDR3 is TGTGCCAGCTCCCTTAGCAGCAACACTGAAGCTTTCTTT. It translates to CASSLSSNTEAFF. Filled out from reference TRBV7-8 and TRBJ1-1, the complete variable domain reads GAGVSQSPRYKVAKRGQDVALRCDPISGHVSLFWYQQALGQGPEFLTYFQNEAQLDKSGLPSDRFFAERPEGSVSTLKIQRTQQEDSAVYLCASSLSSNTEAFFGQGTRLTVV.

This clone turned up a few times. The chain is built from TRBV19 and TRBJ2-7, with D perhaps matching TRBD1 (5 bases). Looked up from germline, CDR1 is LNHDA and CDR2 is SQIVND (reference sequence). Trimming removed 1 base from V and 4 bases from J, with 14 bases in between. The CDR3 is 15 amino acids. This chain's CDR3 is CASSIARTPTYEQYF. The CDR3 nucleotides are TGTGCCAGTAGTATAGCCAGGACACCGACTTACGAGCAGTACTTC. Full variable domain (rest looked up from reference TRBV19 and TRBJ2-7): DGGITQSPKYLFRKEGQNVTLSCEQNLNHDAMYWYRQDPGQGLRLIYYSQIVNDFQKGDIAEGYSVSREKKESFPLTVTSAQKNPTAFYLCASSIARTPTYEQYFGPGTRLTVT.

This clone was counted a single time. The chain combines TRBV11-2 with TRBJ2-5; 13 nucleotides agree with TRBD2. Germline loops: CDR1 SGHAT, CDR2 FQNNGV. The length of the CDR3 is 16 residues. Trimming removed 4 bases from V and 4 bases from J; junction bases left unmatched: 6. Written as DNA, the CDR3 is TGTGCCAGCAGCTCGGGACTAGCGGGGACGGGAGAGACCCAGTACTTC. Protein sequence: CASSSGLAGTGETQYF.

This rearrangement joins TRBV28 to TRBJ1-6, with 7 nucleotides matching TRBD1. CDR3 length equals 15 residues. Germline V gives CDR1 MDHEN, CDR2 SYDVKM. The trim removed 2 bases at V and 7 bases at J, leaving 5 bases unmatched. CDR3 protein: CASSLRQGGNSPLHF. CDR3 coding DNA: TGTGCCAGCAGTTTACGTCAGGGGGGGAATTCACCCCTCCACTTT. Drawing the rest from reference TRBV28 and TRBJ1-6, the complete variable domain is DVKVTQSSRYLVKRTGEKVFLECVQDMDHENMFWYRQDPGLGLRLIYFSYDVKMKEKGDIPEGYSVSREKKERFSLILESASTNQTSMYLCASSLRQGGNSPLHFGNGTRLTVT.

This clone has only a few counts. V is TRBV24-1 and J is TRBJ2-1; D is tentatively TRBD1 or TRBD2 (5 bases each). This CDR3 has 14 amino acids. Germline V gives CDR1 KGHDR, CDR2 SFDVKD. V gave up 2 bases and J gave up 6 bases, with 10 bases separating them. CDR3 coding DNA: TGTGCCACCAGTGATTCGGGACGGAGCAATGAGCAGTTCTTC. Translated: CATSDSGRSNEQFF.

The J gene is TRBJ2-7, the V gene TRBV5-1, with unresolved D. Between the trimmed V and J ends, which lost 0 bases and 4 bases, there was a span of 8 bases. Germline loops: CDR1 SGHRS, CDR2 YFSETQ. The CDR3 loop spans 13 amino acids. In DNA form, the CDR3 reads TGCGCCAGCAGCTTGGTCGTGGATTACGAGCAGTACTTC. Residues: CASSLVVDYEQYF.

The chain employs TRBV6-1 and TRBJ2-2, with a possible D match to TRBD1 (7 bases). The germline V and J ends were trimmed by 7 bases and 0 bases, with 21 bases remaining between them. CDR1 and CDR2 from the germline V gene are MNHNS and SASEGT. The CDR3 has 18 residues. The CDR3 protein is CASNEAGGGGPNTGELFF. CDR3 sequence (DNA): TGTGCCAGCAACGAAGCTGGAGGGGGCGGGCCGAACACCGGGGAGCTGTTTTTT.

This rearrangement joins TRBV28 to TRBJ2-7, with D perhaps matching TRBD1 (6 bases). Germline loops: CDR1 MDHEN, CDR2 SYDVKM. V was cut by 6 bases and J by 1 base, with 16 bases left in between. The CDR3 is made up of 15 amino acids. CDR3 DNA: TGTGCCAGCAGCGGACCGGACAGCCGATCCTACGAGCAGTACTTC. It is translated as CASSGPDSRSYEQYF.

The chain is built from TRBV5-1 and TRBJ2-3; 9 nucleotides line up with TRBD2. The ends lost 7 bases at V and 4 bases at J; junction bases unmatched: 10. Germline V gene data show CDR1 as SGHRS and CDR2 as YFSETQ. The CDR3 is made up of 15 amino acids. In DNA, the CDR3 is TGCGCCAGCCGACTAGCGGAAGGGGGCCCAGATACGCAGTATTTT. It yields the protein CASRLAEGGPDTQYF.